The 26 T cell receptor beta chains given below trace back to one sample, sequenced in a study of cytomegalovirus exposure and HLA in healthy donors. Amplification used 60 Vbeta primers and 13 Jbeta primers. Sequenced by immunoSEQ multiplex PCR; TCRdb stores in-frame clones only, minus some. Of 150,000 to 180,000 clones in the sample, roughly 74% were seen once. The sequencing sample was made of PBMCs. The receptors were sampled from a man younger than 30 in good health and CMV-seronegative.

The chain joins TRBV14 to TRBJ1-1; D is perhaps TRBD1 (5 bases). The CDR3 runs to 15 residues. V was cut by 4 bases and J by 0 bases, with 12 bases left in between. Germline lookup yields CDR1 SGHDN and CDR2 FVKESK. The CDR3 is CASSPLRQMNTEAFF. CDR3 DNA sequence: TGTGCCAGCAGCCCCCTCCGACAGATGAACACTGAAGCTTTCTTT.

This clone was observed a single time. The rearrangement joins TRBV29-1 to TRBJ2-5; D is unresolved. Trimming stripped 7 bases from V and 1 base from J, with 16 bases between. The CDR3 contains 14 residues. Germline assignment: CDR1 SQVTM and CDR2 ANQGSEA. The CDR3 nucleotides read TGCAGCGCCAATAACGGTCTCGCCCAAGAGACCCAGTACTTC. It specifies CSANNGLAQETQYF.

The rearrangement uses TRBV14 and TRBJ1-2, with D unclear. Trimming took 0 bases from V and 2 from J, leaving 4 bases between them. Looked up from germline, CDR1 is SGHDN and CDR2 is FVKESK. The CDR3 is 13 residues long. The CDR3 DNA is TGTGCCAGCAGCCAAGACAGAAACTATGGCTACACCTTC. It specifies CASSQDRNYGYTF.

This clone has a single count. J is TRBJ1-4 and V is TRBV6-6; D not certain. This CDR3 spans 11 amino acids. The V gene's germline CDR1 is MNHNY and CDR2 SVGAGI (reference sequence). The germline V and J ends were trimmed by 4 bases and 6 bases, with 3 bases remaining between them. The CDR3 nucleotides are TGTGCCAGCAGTTCCTATGAAAAACTGTTTTTT. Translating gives CASSSYEKLFF.

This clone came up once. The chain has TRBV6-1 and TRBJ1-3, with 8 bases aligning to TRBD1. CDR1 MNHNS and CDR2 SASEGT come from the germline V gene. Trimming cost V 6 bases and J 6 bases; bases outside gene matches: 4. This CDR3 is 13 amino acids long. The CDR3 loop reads CASRAGGENTIYF. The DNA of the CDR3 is TGTGCCAGCAGAGCAGGGGGCGAAAACACCATATATTTT.

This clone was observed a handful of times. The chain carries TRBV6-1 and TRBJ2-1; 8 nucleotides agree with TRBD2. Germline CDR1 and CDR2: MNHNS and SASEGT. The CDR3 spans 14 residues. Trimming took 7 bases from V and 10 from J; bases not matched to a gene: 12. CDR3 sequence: CASTEGLEGREQFF. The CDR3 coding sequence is TGTGCCAGCACCGAGGGACTAGAGGGGCGGGAGCAGTTCTTC.

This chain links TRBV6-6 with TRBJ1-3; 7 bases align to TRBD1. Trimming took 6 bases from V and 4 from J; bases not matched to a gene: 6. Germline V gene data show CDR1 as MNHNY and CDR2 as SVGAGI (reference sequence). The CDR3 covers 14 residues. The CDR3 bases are TGTGCCAGCAGCGACAGGGCCGGAGGAAACACCATATATTTT. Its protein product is CASSDRAGGNTIYF.

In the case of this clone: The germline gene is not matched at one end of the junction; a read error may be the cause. CDR3 nucleotides: TGCGCCAGCAGCTTGGTCCACGGGGGTGCTGGGGCCAACGGCCTGACTTTC. The encoded protein is CASSLVHGGAGANGLTF. This sequence joins TRBV5-1 and TRBJ2-6; D is perhaps TRBD2 (6 bases). The CDR3 is 17 amino acids. CDR1 SGHRS and CDR2 YFSETQ come from the germline V gene.

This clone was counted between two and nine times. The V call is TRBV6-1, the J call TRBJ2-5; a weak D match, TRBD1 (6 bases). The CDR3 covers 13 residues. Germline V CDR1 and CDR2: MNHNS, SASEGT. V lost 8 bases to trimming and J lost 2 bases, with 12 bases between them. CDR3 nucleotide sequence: TGTGCCAGCGGTGGACAGCAACAAGAGACCCAGTACTTC. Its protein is CASGGQQQETQYF.

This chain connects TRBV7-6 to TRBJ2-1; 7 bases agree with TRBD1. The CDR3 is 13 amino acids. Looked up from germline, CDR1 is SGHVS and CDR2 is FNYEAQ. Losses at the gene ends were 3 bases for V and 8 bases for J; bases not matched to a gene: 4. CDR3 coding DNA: TGTGCCAGCAGCTTTGGACAGGCATATGAGCAGTTCTTC. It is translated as CASSFGQAYEQFF.

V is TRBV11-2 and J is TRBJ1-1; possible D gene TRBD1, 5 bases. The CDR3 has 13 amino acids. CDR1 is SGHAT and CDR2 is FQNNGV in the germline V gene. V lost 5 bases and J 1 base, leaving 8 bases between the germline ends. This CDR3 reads CASSRQRNTEAFF. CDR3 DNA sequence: TGTGCCAGCAGCAGACAGCGGAACACTGAAGCTTTCTTT.

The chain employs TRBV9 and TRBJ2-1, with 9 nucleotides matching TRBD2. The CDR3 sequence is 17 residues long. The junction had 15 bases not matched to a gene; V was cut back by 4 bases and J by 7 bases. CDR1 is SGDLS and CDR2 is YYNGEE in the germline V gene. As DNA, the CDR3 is TGTGCCAGCAGCCCCCGGCGGGGGGGCCCCGGTGAGAATGAGCAGTTCTTC. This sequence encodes CASSPRRGGPGENEQFF.

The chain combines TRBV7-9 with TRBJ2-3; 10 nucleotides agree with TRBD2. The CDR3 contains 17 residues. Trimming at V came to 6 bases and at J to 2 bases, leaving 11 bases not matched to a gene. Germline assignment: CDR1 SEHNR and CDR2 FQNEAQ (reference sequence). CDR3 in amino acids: CASSSSGGIATTDTQYF. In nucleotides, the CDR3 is TGTGCCAGCAGTAGTAGCGGGGGGATCGCTACCACAGATACGCAGTATTTT.

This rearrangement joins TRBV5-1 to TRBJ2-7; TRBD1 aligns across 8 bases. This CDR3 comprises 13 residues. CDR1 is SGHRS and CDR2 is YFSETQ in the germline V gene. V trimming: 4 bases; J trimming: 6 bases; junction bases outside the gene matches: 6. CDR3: CASSTRTGSEQYF. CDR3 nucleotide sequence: TGCGCCAGCAGCACCCGGACAGGGAGCGAGCAGTACTTC. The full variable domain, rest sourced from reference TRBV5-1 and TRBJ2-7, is KAGVTQTPRYLIKTRGQQVTLSCSPISGHRSVSWYQQTPGQGLQFLFEYFSETQRNKGNFPGRFSGRQFSNSRSEMNVSTLELGDSALYLCASSTRTGSEQYFGPGTRLTVT.

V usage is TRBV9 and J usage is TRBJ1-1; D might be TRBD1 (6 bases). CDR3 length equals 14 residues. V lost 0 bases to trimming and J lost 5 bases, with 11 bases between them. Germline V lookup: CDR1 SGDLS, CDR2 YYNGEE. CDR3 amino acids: CASSVEGGRTEAFF. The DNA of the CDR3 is TGTGCCAGCAGCGTAGAGGGGGGGCGTACTGAAGCTTTCTTT. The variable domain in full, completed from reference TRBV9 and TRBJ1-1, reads DSGVTQTPKHLITATGQRVTLRCSPRSGDLSVYWYQQSLDQGLQFLIQYYNGEERAKGNILERFSAQQFPDLHSELNLSSLELGDSALYFCASSVEGGRTEAFFGQGTRLTVV.

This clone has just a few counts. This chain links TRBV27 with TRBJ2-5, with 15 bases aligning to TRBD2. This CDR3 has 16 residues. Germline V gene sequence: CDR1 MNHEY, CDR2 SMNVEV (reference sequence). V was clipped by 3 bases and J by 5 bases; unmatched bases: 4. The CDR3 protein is CASSFGLAGGPETQYF. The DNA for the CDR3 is TGTGCCAGCAGTTTTGGACTAGCGGGGGGGCCTGAGACCCAGTACTTC.

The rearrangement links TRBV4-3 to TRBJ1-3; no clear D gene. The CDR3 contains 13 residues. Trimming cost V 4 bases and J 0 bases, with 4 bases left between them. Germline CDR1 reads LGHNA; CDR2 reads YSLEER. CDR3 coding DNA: TGCGCCAGCAGCCCAAACTCTGGAAACACCATATATTTT. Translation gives CASSPNSGNTIYF.

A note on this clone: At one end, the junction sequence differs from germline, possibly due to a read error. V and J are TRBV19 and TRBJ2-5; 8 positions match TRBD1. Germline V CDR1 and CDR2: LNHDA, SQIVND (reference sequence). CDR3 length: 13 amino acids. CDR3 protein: CATARQGQGTQYF. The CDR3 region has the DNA TGTGCCACAGCGCGACAGGGGCAAGGGACCCAGTACTTC. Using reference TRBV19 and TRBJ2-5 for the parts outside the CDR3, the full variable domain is DGGITQSPKYLFRKEGQNVTLSCEQNLNHDAMYWYRQDPGQGLRLIYYSQIVNDFQKGDIAEGYSVSREKKESFPLTVTSAQKNPTAFYLCATARQGQGTQYFGPGTRLLVL.

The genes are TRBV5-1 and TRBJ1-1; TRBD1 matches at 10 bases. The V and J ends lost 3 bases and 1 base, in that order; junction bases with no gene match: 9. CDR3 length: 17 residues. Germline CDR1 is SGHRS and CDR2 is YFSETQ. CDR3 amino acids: CASSWPRDRGPNTEAFF. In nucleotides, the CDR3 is TGCGCCAGCAGCTGGCCCCGGGACAGGGGACCGAACACTGAAGCTTTCTTT.

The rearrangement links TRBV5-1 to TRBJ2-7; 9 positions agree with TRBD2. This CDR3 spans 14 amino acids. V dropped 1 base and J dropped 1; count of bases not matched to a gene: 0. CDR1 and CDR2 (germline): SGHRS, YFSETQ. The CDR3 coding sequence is TGCGCCAGCAGCTTGAGCGGGGGGTCCTACGAGCAGTACTTC. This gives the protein CASSLSGGSYEQYF.

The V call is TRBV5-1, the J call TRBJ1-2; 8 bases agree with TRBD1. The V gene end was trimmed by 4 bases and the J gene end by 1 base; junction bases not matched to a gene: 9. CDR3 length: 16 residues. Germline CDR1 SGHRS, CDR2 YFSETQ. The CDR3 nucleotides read TGCGCCAGCAGCCCCTCAAAAGGACAGGGTAACTATGGCTACACCTTC. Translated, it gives CASSPSKGQGNYGYTF.

CDR3 bases: TGTGCCAGCAGCCAAGAGCAGGTCAACTATGGCTACACCTTC. Its translation: CASSQEQVNYGYTF. The chain couples TRBV14 to TRBJ1-2; D is unclear. The CDR3 is made up of 14 amino acids. With 0 bases removed from V and 2 bases from J, the gap between germline ends came to 7 bases. The germline V gene encodes CDR1 SGHDN and CDR2 FVKESK.

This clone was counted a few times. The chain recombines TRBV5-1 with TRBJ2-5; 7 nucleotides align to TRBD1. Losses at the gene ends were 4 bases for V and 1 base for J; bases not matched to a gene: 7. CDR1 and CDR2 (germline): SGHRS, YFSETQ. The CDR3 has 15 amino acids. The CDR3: CASSLLGQTQETQYF. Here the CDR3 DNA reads TGCGCCAGCAGCCTCCTGGGACAGACCCAAGAGACCCAGTACTTC.

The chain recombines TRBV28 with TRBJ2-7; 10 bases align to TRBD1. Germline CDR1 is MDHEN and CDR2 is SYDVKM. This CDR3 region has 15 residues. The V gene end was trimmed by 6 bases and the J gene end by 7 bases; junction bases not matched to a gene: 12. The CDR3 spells CASSSPGTGVLEQYV. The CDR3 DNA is TGTGCCAGCAGCTCTCCTGGGACAGGGGTTCTTGAGCAGTACGTC.

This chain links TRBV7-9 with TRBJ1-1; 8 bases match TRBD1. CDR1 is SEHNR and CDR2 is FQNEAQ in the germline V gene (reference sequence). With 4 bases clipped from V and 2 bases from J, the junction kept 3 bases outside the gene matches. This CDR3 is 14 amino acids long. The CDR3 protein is CASSWDRFNTEAFF. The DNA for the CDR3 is TGTGCCAGCAGCTGGGACAGGTTTAACACTGAAGCTTTCTTT.

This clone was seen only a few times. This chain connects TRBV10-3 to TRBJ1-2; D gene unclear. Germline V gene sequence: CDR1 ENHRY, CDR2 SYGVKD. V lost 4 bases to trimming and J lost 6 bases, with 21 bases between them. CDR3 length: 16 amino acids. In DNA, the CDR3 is TGTGCCATCAGTGCCTGGAAGTCCCCAGATACTAATGGCTACACCTTC. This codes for CAISAWKSPDTNGYTF.